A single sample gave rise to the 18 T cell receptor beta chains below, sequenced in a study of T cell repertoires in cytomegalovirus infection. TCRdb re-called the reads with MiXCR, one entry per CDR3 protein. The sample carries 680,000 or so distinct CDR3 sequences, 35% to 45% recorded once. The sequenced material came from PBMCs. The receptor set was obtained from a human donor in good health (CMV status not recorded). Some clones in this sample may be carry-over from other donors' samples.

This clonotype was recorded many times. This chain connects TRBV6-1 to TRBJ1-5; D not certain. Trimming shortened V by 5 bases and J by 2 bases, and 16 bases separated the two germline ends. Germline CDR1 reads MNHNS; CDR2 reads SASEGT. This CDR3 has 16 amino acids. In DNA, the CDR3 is TGTGCCAGCAGTTTCGGAACCACACCGGGCAATCAGCCCCAGCATTTT. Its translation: CASSFGTTPGNQPQHF.

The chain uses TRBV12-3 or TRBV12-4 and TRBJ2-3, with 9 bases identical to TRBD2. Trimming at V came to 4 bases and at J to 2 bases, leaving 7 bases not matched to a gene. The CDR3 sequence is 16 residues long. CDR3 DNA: TGTGCCAGCAGTTACTTGACTAGCGGCTACACAGATACGCAGTATTTT. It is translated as CASSYLTSGYTDTQYF.

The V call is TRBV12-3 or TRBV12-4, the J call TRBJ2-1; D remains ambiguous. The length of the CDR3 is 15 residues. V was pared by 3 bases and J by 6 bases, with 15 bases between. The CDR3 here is CASSFKAVPGNEQFF. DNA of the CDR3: TGTGCCAGCAGTTTTAAGGCTGTCCCCGGCAATGAGCAGTTCTTC.

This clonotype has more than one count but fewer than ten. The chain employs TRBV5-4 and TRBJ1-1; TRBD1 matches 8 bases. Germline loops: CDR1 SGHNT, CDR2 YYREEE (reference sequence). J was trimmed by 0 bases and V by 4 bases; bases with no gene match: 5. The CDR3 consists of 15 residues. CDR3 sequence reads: CASSRGQALNTEAFF. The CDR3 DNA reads TGTGCCAGCAGCCGGGGACAGGCTTTGAACACTGAAGCTTTCTTT.

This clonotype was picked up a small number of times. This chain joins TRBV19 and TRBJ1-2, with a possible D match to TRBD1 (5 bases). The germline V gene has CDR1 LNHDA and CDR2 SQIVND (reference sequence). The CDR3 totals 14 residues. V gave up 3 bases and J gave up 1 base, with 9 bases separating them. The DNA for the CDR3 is TGTGCCAGTAGTATTCGAGACAGTAACTATGGCTACACCTTC. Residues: CASSIRDSNYGYTF.

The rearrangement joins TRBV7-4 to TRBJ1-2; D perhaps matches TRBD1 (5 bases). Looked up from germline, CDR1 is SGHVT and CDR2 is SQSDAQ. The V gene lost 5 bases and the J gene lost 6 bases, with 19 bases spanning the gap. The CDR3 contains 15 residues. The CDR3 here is CASSPSGDGGDGYTF. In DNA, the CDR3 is TGTGCCAGCAGCCCCTCCGGGGACGGGGGGGATGGCTACACCTTC.

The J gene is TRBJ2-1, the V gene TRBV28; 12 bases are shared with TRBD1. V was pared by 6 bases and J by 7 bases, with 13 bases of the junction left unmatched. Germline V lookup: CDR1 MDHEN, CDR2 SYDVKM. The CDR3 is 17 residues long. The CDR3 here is CASSSNLPGQGANEQFF. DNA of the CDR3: TGTGCCAGCAGCTCCAATCTACCGGGACAGGGGGCAAATGAGCAGTTCTTC.

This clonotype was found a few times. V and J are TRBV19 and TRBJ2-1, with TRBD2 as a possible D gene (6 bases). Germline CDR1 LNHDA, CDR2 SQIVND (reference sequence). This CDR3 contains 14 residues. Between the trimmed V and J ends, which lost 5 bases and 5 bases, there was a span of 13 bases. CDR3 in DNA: TGTGCCAGTAGTGAGATAGCGGTTAACAATGAGCAGTTCTTC. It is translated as CASSEIAVNNEQFF.

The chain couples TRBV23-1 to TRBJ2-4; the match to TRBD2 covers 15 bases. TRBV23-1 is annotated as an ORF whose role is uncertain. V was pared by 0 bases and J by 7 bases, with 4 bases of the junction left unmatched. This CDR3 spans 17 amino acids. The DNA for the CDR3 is TGCGCCAGCAGTCAATCGAGGACTAGCGGGGGGGCGAACATTCAGTACTTC. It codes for CASSQSRTSGGANIQYF.

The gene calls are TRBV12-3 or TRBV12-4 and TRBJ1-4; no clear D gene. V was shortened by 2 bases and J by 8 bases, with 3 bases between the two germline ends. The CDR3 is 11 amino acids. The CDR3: CASSLYEKLFF. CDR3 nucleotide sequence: TGTGCCAGCAGTTTATACGAAAAACTGTTTTTT.

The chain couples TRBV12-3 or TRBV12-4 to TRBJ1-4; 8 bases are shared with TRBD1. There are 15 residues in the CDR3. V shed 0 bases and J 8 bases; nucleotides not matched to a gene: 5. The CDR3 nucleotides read TGTGCCAGCAGTTTAGCGCTCAGGGGGCGCGAAAAACTGTTTTTT. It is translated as CASSLALRGREKLFF.

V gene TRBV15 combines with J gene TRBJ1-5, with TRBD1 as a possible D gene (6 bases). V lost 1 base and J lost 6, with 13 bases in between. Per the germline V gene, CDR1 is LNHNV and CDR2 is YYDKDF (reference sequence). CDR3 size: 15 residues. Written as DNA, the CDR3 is TGTGCCACCAGCAGAGTGGCAGGGGTGGCTCAGCCCCAGCATTTT. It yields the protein CATSRVAGVAQPQHF.

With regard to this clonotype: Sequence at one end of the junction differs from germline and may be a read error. CDR3 in DNA: TGTGCCAGCGGTTTTGGACTAGCGGGGGGGTACGAGCAGTACTTC. Its translation is CASGFGLAGGYEQYF. The chain carries TRBV28 and TRBJ2-7; 15 nucleotides agree with TRBD2. The CDR3 totals 15 residues. CDR1 MDHEN and CDR2 SYDVKM come from the germline V gene.

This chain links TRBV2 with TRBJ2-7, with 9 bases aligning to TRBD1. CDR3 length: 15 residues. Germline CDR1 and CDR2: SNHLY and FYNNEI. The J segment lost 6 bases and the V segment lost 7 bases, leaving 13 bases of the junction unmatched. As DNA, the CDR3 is TGTGCCAGCAAATGGACCCAGGGACAGGGAGGCGAGCAGTACTTC. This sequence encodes CASKWTQGQGGEQYF.

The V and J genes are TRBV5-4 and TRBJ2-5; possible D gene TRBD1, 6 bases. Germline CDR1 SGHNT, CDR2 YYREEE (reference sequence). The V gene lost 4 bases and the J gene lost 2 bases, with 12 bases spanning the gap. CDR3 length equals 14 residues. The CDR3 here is CASSGGQLQETQYF. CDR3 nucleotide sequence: TGTGCCAGCAGCGGGGGACAACTACAAGAGACCCAGTACTTC.

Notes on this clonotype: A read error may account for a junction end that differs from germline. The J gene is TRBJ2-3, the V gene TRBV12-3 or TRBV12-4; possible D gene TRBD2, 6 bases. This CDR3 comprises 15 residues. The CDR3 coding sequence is TGTGCCAGCACCACAGTAGCGGCCGGGGGTGATACGCAGTATTGG. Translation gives CASTTVAAGGDTQYW.

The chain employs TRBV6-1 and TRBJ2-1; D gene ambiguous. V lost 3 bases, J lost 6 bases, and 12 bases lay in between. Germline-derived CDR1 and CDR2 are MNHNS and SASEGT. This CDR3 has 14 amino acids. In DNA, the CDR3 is TGTGCCAGCAGTGAGGTGGACCGGGCCAATGAGCAGTTCTTC. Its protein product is CASSEVDRANEQFF.

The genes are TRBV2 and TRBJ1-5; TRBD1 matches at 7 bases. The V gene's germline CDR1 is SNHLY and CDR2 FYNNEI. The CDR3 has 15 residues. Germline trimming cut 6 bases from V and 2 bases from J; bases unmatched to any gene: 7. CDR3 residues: CASRDRSGGNQPQHF. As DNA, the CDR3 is TGTGCCAGCAGGGACAGGTCGGGTGGCAATCAGCCCCAGCATTTT.